These 26 T cell receptor beta chains originate from one sample sequenced in a study of T cell clonotyping in hematopoietic cell transplantation. Clones were read by immunoSEQ multiplex PCR, and TCRdb kept only the in-frame ones, dropping some. The sample lists 50,000 or so clones, approximately 78% occurring once. Time point defined: recipient sample about 28 days before transplant, after cytoreduction. The sample consisted of peripheral blood mononuclear cells, taken before stem cell transplant. The receptors stem from a man in his 60s with myelodysplastic syndrome. Some clones in this sample may be carry-over from other donors' samples.

The sample holds one count of this clone. The V gene is TRBV11-3, the J gene TRBJ1-1, with D maybe TRBD1 (5 bases). The CDR3 totals 12 residues. Germline CDR1 and CDR2: SGHNT and YENEEA. The V end was cut by 8 bases, the J end by 4 bases, with 11 bases between. As DNA, the CDR3 is TGTGCCAGCGGAAGGGACCGCACTGAAGCTTTCTTT. It is translated as CASGRDRTEAFF.

This clone was recorded once. The V and J genes are TRBV7-6 and TRBJ2-5; D is possibly TRBD2 (7 bases). The CDR3 runs to 13 residues. CDR1 SGHVS and CDR2 FNYEAQ come from the germline V gene. Trimming took 8 bases from V and 5 from J, leaving 15 bases between them. CDR3 DNA: TGTGCCAGCCGTCATGGGGGGGCGGAGACCCAGTACTTC. It encodes CASRHGGAETQYF.

The rearrangement joins TRBV11-2 to TRBJ1-2; the D gene is possibly TRBD1 (5 bases). Trimming removed 0 bases at V and 9 bases at J, with 11 bases between. The CDR3 covers 13 residues. Germline-derived CDR1 and CDR2 are SGHAT and FQNNGV. The CDR3 DNA follows: TGTGCCAGCAGCTTAGACGGTTGGGGGAGCTACACCTTC. Translation gives CASSLDGWGSYTF.

The V call is TRBV28, the J call TRBJ2-7; tentatively, D is TRBD2 (6 bases). There are 14 residues in the CDR3. The germline V gene has CDR1 MDHEN and CDR2 SYDVKM. Trimming stripped 3 bases from V and 0 bases from J, with 9 bases between. CDR3 protein: CASSFHGGSYEQYF. As DNA, the CDR3 is TGTGCCAGCAGTTTTCACGGGGGCTCCTACGAGCAGTACTTC.

In its sample, this clone was seen a few times. The chain couples TRBV19 to TRBJ1-5; D unresolved. V lost 5 bases and J 0 bases, leaving 11 bases between the germline ends. Germline V gene sequence: CDR1 LNHDA, CDR2 SQIVND (reference sequence). CDR3 length: 15 amino acids. The DNA of the CDR3 is TGTGCCAGTAGTTACAGCGAAAATAGCAATCAGCCCCAGCATTTT. Protein: CASSYSENSNQPQHF.

The chain couples TRBV5-1 to TRBJ1-2; D is ambiguous. The CDR3 covers 13 residues. V was cut by 4 bases and J by 1 base, with 8 bases left in between. The V gene's germline CDR1 is SGHRS and CDR2 YFSETQ. CDR3 sequence (DNA): TGCGCCAGCAGCCCCGGGAATAACTATGGCTACACCTTC. It codes for CASSPGNNYGYTF. Together with reference TRBV5-1 and TRBJ1-2, the CDR3 gives the full variable domain: KAGVTQTPRYLIKTRGQQVTLSCSPISGHRSVSWYQQTPGQGLQFLFEYFSETQRNKGNFPGRFSGRQFSNSRSEMNVSTLELGDSALYLCASSPGNNYGYTFGSGTRLTVV.

The chain's CDR3 is CASSRTEMNTEAFF. The CDR3 DNA reads TGTGCCAGCAGTCGGACAGAGATGAACACTGAAGCTTTCTTT. The V call is TRBV27, the J call TRBJ1-1; D perhaps matches TRBD1 (6 bases). Germline CDR1 MNHEY, CDR2 SMNVEV (reference sequence). Trimming took off 5 bases at V and 0 bases at J, with 10 bases between the two ends. The CDR3 has 14 amino acids.

The chain joins TRBV5-1 to TRBJ2-7, with TRBD1 identical over 10 bases. The CDR3 has 15 amino acids. Germline V gene data show CDR1 as SGHRS and CDR2 as YFSETQ. V trimming: 0 bases; J trimming: 7 bases; junction bases outside the gene matches: 7. The CDR3 DNA follows: TGCGCCAGCAGCTTGGAGGGACAGGGGTTTGAGGAGCAGTACTTC. Its translation is CASSLEGQGFEEQYF.

V usage is TRBV11-2 and J usage is TRBJ2-7; no clear D gene. CDR1 SGHAT and CDR2 FQNNGV come from the germline V gene. CDR3 length: 15 residues. V was trimmed by 3 bases and J by 5 bases, leaving 17 bases between them. The CDR3 protein is CASSLDRSAPHEQYF. CDR3 DNA: TGTGCCAGCAGCTTGGACCGATCTGCCCCACACGAGCAGTACTTC.

V and J are TRBV7-9 and TRBJ2-7; D possibly matches TRBD1 or TRBD2 (5 bases each). Trimming removed 1 base at V and 0 bases at J, with 10 bases between. In germline, CDR1 is SEHNR, CDR2 FQNEAQ (reference sequence). This CDR3 comprises 15 residues. The CDR3 sequence: CASSLGGGLSYEQYF. The CDR3, as DNA: TGTGCCAGCAGCTTAGGGGGCGGGCTCTCCTACGAGCAGTACTTC.

V and J are TRBV30 and TRBJ1-5; a possible D gene is TRBD1 (5 bases). This CDR3 has 13 amino acids. V lost 3 bases and J 6 bases, leaving 12 bases between the germline ends. CDR1 and CDR2 from the germline V gene are GTSNPN and SVGIG (reference sequence). CDR3 DNA sequence: TGTGCCTGGAGGTCCAGGGAGGCTCAGCCCCAGCATTTT. It encodes CAWRSREAQPQHF.

The chain recombines TRBV7-9 with TRBJ2-7, with TRBD2 matching over 9 bases. Germline V gene lookup returns CDR1 SEHNR and CDR2 FQNEAQ (reference sequence). The CDR3 totals 15 residues. After removal of 5 bases from V and 0 bases from J, the junction contained 5 bases not matched to a gene. The CDR3 sequence: CASSRAGGSSYEQYF. CDR3 nucleotide sequence: TGTGCCAGCAGCCGGGCGGGGGGGAGCTCCTACGAGCAGTACTTC.

The chain combines TRBV5-8 with TRBJ1-3, with D maybe TRBD1 (5 bases). CDR1 is SGHTS, CDR2 YDEGEE, per germline. There are 16 residues in the CDR3. V was clipped by 1 base and J by 6 bases, with 17 bases between them. The CDR3 DNA reads TGTGCCAGCAGCTTGTCACCGGGACGGGCCTTAAACACCATATATTTT. Protein sequence: CASSLSPGRALNTIYF. Variable domain in full (rest from reference TRBV5-8 and TRBJ1-3): EAGVTQSPTHLIKTRGQQATLRCSPISGHTSVYWYQQALGLGLQFLLWYDEGEERNRGNFPPRFSGRQFPNYSSELNVNALELEDSALYLCASSLSPGRALNTIYFGEGSWLTVV.

This clone has a single count. The CDR3 sequence: CASSPDRDSPLHF. CDR3 DNA sequence: TGTGCCAGCAGCCCGGACAGGGATTCACCCCTCCACTTT. J is TRBJ1-6 and V is TRBV5-6, with 8 nucleotides matching TRBD1. The ends lost 4 bases at V and 8 bases at J; junction bases unmatched: 2. The CDR3 extends over 13 amino acids. Germline lookup yields CDR1 SGHDT and CDR2 YYEEEE.

The chain links TRBV19 to TRBJ1-5; tentatively, D is TRBD1 (5 bases). Germline V gene data show CDR1 as LNHDA and CDR2 as SQIVND (reference sequence). The germline V and J ends were trimmed by 5 bases and 15 bases, with 17 bases remaining between them. The CDR3 totals 12 residues. The CDR3: CASSQEGSMGHF. In DNA, the CDR3 is TGTGCCAGTAGTCAGGAGGGGAGTATGGGGCATTTT.

This clone was observed once. This chain joins TRBV4-3 and TRBJ1-4; D unclear. This CDR3 spans 15 amino acids. Trimming stripped 4 bases from V and 5 bases from J, with 14 bases between. The germline V gene has CDR1 LGHNA and CDR2 YSLEER. CDR3 in amino acids: CASSRYSTGNEKLFF. The CDR3 region has the DNA TGCGCCAGCAGCCGATACTCCACGGGGAATGAAAAACTGTTTTTT.

The CDR3 reads CASGLRGLNGYTF. The CDR3 DNA is TGTGCTAGTGGTTTGCGGGGGCTTAATGGCTACACCTTC. The chain joins TRBV12-5 to TRBJ1-2, with D maybe TRBD1 (6 bases). This CDR3 has 13 residues. Trimming pared 2 bases from V and 6 bases from J, leaving 10 bases between. Germline CDR1 and CDR2: LGHNT and FRNRAP.

V is TRBV29-1 and J is TRBJ2-5; no definite D call. Trimming removed 4 bases at V and 1 base at J, with 7 bases between. Per the germline V gene, CDR1 is SQVTM and CDR2 is ANQGSEA. The CDR3 is 12 residues long. CDR3 DNA: TGCAGCGTTGTCGGCAGCCAAGAGACCCAGTACTTC. It codes for CSVVGSQETQYF.

This chain connects TRBV5-1 to TRBJ2-5; D remains ambiguous. Germline values: CDR1 SGHRS, CDR2 YFSETQ. The CDR3 runs 13 residues. V was shortened by 0 bases and J by 2 bases, with 5 bases between the two germline ends. The CDR3: CASSLDGQETQYF. CDR3 nucleotides: TGCGCCAGCAGCTTGGACGGGCAAGAGACCCAGTACTTC.

The chain uses TRBV15 and TRBJ2-5; 8 nucleotides agree with TRBD1. The CDR3 has 15 residues. Germline V lookup: CDR1 LNHNV, CDR2 YYDKDF (reference sequence). V was pared by 3 bases and J by 6 bases, with 9 bases of the junction left unmatched. The CDR3 region has the DNA TGTGCCACCAGCAGCGGACAGGGATTCATAAAGACCCAGTACTTC. It codes for CATSSGQGFIKTQYF.

Only a few counts were recorded for this clone. The chain combines TRBV7-6 with TRBJ2-1; D ambiguous. Trimming removed 4 bases from V and 8 bases from J, with 9 bases in between. Germline CDR1 SGHVS, CDR2 FNYEAQ. This CDR3 has 12 amino acids. CDR3 DNA: TGTGCCAGCAGCTCAAGCTGGGATGAGCAGTTCTTC. Protein sequence: CASSSSWDEQFF.

The chain has TRBV28 and TRBJ1-5, with a weak D call TRBD1 (5 bases). There are 15 residues in the CDR3. CDR1 MDHEN and CDR2 SYDVKM come from the germline V gene. V lost 1 base, J lost 6 bases, and 13 bases lay in between. Here the CDR3 DNA reads TGTGCCAGCAGTTTATTCAGGGACCCACCTCAGCCCCAGCATTTT. Protein sequence: CASSLFRDPPQPQHF. Full variable domain (missing parts from reference TRBV28 and TRBJ1-5): DVKVTQSSRYLVKRTGEKVFLECVQDMDHENMFWYRQDPGLGLRLIYFSYDVKMKEKGDIPEGYSVSREKKERFSLILESASTNQTSMYLCASSLFRDPPQPQHFGDGTRLSIL.

The chain links TRBV6-1 to TRBJ1-1; tentatively, D is TRBD1 (5 bases). This CDR3 is built from 14 residues. Trimming cost V 11 bases and J 5 bases, with 21 bases left between them. Per germline, CDR1 MNHNS and CDR2 SASEGT. CDR3 region: CALRASNRETEAFF. The CDR3 DNA sequence: TGTGCCCTCAGGGCTTCCAACAGAGAGACTGAAGCTTTCTTT.

The chain couples TRBV6-6 to TRBJ2-4; 8 bases fit TRBD2. The CDR3 has 13 amino acids. CDR1 and CDR2 (germline): MNHNY, SVGAGI (reference sequence). The trim removed 4 bases at V and 8 bases at J, leaving 4 bases unmatched. The CDR3 DNA reads as TGTGCCAGCAGTTCGGGGGGGCGCGACATTCAGTACTTC. Its protein is CASSSGGRDIQYF.

There are a few counts of this clone. This sequence joins TRBV19 and TRBJ2-7; TRBD2 is a possible D gene (5 bases). Germline CDR1 reads LNHDA; CDR2 reads SQIVND (reference sequence). This CDR3 spans 12 amino acids. Trimming shortened V by 2 bases and J by 6 bases, and 8 bases separated the two germline ends. This CDR3 reads CASSILEGEQYF. DNA for the CDR3: TGTGCCAGTAGTATACTTGAGGGCGAGCAGTACTTC.

This chain links TRBV5-4 with TRBJ1-5; D gene ambiguous. Trimming shortened V by 0 bases and J by 6 bases, and 7 bases separated the two germline ends. The CDR3 runs 13 residues. Per germline, CDR1 SGHNT and CDR2 YYREEE (reference sequence). CDR3 protein: CASSLDGSQPQHF. The DNA of the CDR3 is TGTGCCAGCAGCTTGGATGGGAGTCAGCCCCAGCATTTT. Full variable domain (rest looked up from reference TRBV5-4 and TRBJ1-5): ETGVTQSPTHLIKTRGQQVTLRCSSQSGHNTVSWYQQALGQGPQFIFQYYREEENGRGNFPPRFSGLQFPNYSSELNVNALELDDSALYLCASSLDGSQPQHFGDGTRLSIL.